This TCR beta chain is drawn from a study of T cells after yellow fever vaccination. Study in general: Those fractions that held only low numbers of cells were prepared using the SMART-Seq v4 Ultra Low Input RNA kit. Study-level points and caveats: Post-booster repertoires contained most primary-vaccination clones again (roughly 95% CD4, around 88% CD8).

Each CDR3 protein is one row after TCRdb ran MiXCR on the 5' RACE reads. This table holds 300,000 to 350,000 distinct CDR3 sequences, about 4.5% found once. With 6 bases clipped from V and 5 bases from J, the junction kept 11 bases outside the gene matches. The length of the CDR3 is 15 residues. The germline V gene encodes CDR1 MNHEY and CDR2 SVGAGI. On this clonotype: Its antigen remains unidentified.

The material sequenced was PBMCs, taken 15 days after the yellow fever booster vaccination. The chain links TRBV6-5 to TRBJ2-7, with TRBD1 identical over 9 bases. The clonotype originates from a man aged 18 to 35 who received the YFV17D yellow fever vaccine. The CDR3 coding sequence is TGTGCCAGCAGACCTCTTGGACAGGGGCCCCACGAGCAGTACGTC. Residues: CASRPLGQGPHEQYV.